Only a few counts were recorded for the clone carrying this TCR beta chain. No antigen is known for it. The source of the sample is a study of T-cell memory formation after mild COVID-19. Study information: TCR clusters largely stayed donor specific. General study results and limits: Memory from before infection featured some responding clones, which suggests cross-reactive memory joined.

The 5'RACE method, run with constant-segment primers, produced TCR alpha and TCR beta cDNA libraries (carrying sample barcodes and UMIs). TCRdb analysed the 5' RACE reads with MiXCR anew, one entry per CDR3 protein. This table has about 190,000 distinct CDR3 sequences, about 11% appearing once. Deletions cut 5 bases from V and 6 bases from J, with 18 bases between. Germline CDR1 reads SGHTA; CDR2 reads FQGNSA. The CDR3 is made up of 15 amino acids. The chain recombines TRBV7-2 with TRBJ2-3, with D perhaps assigned TRBD1 or TRBD2 (6 bases each). Sequencing was done on a sample of PBMCs or a T cell subset sorted from them (not recorded which). This clonotype was sampled from a man younger than 35 who had mild COVID-19 (a few samples of this study predate the infection). Cell type and time point are not known. The DNA for the CDR3 is TGTGCCAGCAGCACCGGGGGCCCGCTGGCGGATACGCAGTATTTT. Translation gives CASSTGGPLADTQYF.